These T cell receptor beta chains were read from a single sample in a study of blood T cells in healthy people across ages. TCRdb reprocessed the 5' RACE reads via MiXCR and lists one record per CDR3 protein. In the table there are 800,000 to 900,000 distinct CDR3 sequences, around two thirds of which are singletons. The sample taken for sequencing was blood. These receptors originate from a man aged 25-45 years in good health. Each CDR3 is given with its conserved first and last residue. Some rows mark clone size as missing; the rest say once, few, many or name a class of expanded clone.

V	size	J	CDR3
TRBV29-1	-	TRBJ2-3	CSVEVTWVGTQYF
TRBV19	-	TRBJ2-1	CASSRLAMLVNEQFF
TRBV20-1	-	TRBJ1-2	CSAPEGQGLAGYTF
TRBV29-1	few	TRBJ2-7	CSVESTGSYEQYF
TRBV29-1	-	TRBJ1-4	CSVEDSGDNEKLFF
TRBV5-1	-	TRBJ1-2	CASSSSGSDYGYTF
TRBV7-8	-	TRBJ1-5	CASSLSTITAQWPQHF
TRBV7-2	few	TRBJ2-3	CASSPSEAGAYTQYF
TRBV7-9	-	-	CASSPKTGRQETQYF
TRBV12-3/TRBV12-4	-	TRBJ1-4	CASKSTVRGNEKLFF
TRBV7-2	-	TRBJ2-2	CASTDKGPNTGELFF
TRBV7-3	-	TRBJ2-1	CASSQSTGSNEQFF
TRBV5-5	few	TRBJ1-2	CASSLVQNYGYTF
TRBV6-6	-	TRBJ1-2	CASSTRGSYGYTF
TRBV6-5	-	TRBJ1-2	CASSTLQGGNYGYTF